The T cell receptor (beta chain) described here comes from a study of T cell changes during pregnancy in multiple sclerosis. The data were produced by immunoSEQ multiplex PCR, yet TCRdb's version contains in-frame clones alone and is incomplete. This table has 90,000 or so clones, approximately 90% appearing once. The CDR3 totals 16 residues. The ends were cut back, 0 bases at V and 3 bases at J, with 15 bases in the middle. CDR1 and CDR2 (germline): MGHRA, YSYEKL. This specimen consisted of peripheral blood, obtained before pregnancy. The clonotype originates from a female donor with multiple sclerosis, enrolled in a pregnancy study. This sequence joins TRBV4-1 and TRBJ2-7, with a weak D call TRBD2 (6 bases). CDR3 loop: CASSQDRRGLNYEQYF. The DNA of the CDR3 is TGCGCCAGCAGCCAAGATCGGCGGGGTTTAAACTACGAGCAGTACTTC.